This TCR beta chain was sequenced in a study of T cell repertoires in cytomegalovirus infection. TCRdb independently ran MiXCR on the reads; one entry per CDR3 protein. The table includes 500,000 or so distinct CDR3 sequences, 15% to 20% detected once. This clonotype was seen only a few times. Germline and junction disagree at one end, which may indicate a read error. This CDR3 has 16 residues. The V gene's germline CDR1 is SQVTM and CDR2 ANQGSEA. The chain is built from TRBV29-1 and TRBJ2-5, with 13 bases matching TRBD2. The sample comprised CD8+ T cells from PBMCs. This sequence was found in a human donor in good health (CMV status not recorded). Some clones in this sample may be carry-over from other donors' samples. The CDR3 sequence is CSVEGLAGVFLETQYF. The CDR3, as DNA: TGCAGCGTAGAAGGACTAGCGGGAGTCTTCTTAGAGACCCAGTACTTC.